The T cell receptor beta chain described here comes from a study of blood T cell repertoires in COVID-19. The overall study: Samples taken during acute and convalescent COVID-19 were collected in the United States, Italy and Spain.

Germline trimming cut 8 bases from V and 0 bases from J; bases unmatched to any gene: 7. Germline-derived CDR1 and CDR2 are SGHDT and YYEEEE. CDR3 length: 15 residues. Assay: immunoSEQ multiplex PCR; the TCRdb copy retains only in-frame clones and omits some. The data contain some 190,000 clones, more than 65% of them singletons. The clonotype originates from an elderly woman with active or convalescent COVID-19. V gene TRBV5-6 combines with J gene TRBJ2-7; 11 bases match TRBD2. Sequenced: peripheral blood. The CDR3 DNA is TGTGCCAGTCGGGTAGCGGGAGGGAGCTCCTACGAGCAGTACTTC. It translates to CASRVAGGSSYEQYF.